Included here is one TCR beta chain sequence, with context. From CD4+ cells came CD45RA+ naive and CD45RA-negative memory subsets. These data belong to a study of shared clonotypes between healthy human individuals. Study background: Each donor contributed plates that comprised three CD4 naive, three CD4 memory, two CD8 naive and one CD8 memory.

V was pared by 2 bases and J by 4 bases, with 11 bases between. This CDR3 has 15 amino acids. Per germline, CDR1 LNHDA and CDR2 SQIVND (reference sequence). The table came from immunoSEQ multiplex PCR; TCRdb's copy has only in-frame clones and leaves some out. The sample includes some 680,000 clones, around 73% of them seen just once. Input material: memory CD4+ T cells sorted from blood. Sample subset: CD45RA-negative fraction. The receptor was derived from a woman aged 25-40 years in good health. This sequence joins TRBV19 and TRBJ2-2; the D gene is possibly TRBD1 (5 bases). The CDR3 protein is CASSIYGAFTGELFF. CDR3 DNA sequence: TGTGCCAGTAGTATATATGGGGCGTTCACCGGGGAGCTGTTTTTT.